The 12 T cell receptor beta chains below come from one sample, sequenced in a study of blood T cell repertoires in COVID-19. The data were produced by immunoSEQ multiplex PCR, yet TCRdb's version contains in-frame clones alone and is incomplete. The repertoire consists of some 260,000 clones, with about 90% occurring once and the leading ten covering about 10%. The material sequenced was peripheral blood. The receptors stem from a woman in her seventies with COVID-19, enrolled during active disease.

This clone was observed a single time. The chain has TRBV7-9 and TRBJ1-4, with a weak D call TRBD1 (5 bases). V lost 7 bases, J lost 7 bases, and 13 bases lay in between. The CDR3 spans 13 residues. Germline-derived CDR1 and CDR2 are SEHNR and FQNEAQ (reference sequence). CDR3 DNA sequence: TGTGCCAGCACAGGACAAGCCCTTGAAAAACTGTTTTTT. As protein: CASTGQALEKLFF. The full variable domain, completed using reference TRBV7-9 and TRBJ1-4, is DTGVSQNPRHKITKRGQNVTFRCDPISEHNRLYWYRQTLGQGPEFLTYFQNEAQLEKSRLLSDRFSAERPKGSFSTLEIQRTEQGDSAMYLCASTGQALEKLFFGSGTQLSVL.

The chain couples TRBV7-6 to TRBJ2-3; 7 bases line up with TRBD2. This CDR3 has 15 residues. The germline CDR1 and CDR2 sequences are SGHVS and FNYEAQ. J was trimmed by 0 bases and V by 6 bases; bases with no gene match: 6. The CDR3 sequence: CASSTTSYSTDTQYF. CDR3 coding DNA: TGTGCCAGCAGTACGACTAGCTACAGCACAGATACGCAGTATTTT.

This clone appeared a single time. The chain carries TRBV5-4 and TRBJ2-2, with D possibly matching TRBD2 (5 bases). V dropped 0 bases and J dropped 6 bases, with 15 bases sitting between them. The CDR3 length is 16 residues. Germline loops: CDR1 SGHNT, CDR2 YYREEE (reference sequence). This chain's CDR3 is CASSLVRGLVAGELFF. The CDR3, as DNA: TGTGCCAGCAGCTTGGTACGGGGTTTGGTTGCCGGGGAGCTGTTTTTT.

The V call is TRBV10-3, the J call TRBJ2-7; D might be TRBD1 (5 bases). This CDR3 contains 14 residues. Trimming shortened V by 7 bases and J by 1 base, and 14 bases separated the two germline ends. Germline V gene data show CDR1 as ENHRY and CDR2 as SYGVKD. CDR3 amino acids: CAINKAAGSYEQYF. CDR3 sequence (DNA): TGTGCCATCAACAAAGCAGCAGGGTCCTACGAGCAGTACTTC.

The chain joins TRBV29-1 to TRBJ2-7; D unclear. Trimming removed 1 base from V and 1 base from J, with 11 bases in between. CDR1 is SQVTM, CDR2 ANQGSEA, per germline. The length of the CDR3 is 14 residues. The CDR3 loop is CSVEGATGSYEQYF. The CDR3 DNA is TGCAGCGTTGAAGGGGCTACTGGTTCCTACGAGCAGTACTTC.

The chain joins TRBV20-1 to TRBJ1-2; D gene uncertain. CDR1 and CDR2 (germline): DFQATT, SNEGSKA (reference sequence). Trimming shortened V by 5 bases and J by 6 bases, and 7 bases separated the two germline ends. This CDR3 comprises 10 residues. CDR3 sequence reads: CSAFLHGYTF. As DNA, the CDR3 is TGCAGTGCTTTCCTTCATGGCTACACCTTC.

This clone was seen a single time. Here the CDR3 reads CASRERQETQYF. The CDR3 coding sequence is TGTGCCAGCAGGGAGCGGCAAGAGACCCAGTACTTC. The V and J genes are TRBV6-6 and TRBJ2-5; tentative D call: TRBD2 (5 bases). This CDR3 is built from 12 residues. Germline values: CDR1 MNHNY, CDR2 SVGAGI (reference sequence). The ends were cut back, 6 bases at V and 2 bases at J, with 7 bases in the middle.

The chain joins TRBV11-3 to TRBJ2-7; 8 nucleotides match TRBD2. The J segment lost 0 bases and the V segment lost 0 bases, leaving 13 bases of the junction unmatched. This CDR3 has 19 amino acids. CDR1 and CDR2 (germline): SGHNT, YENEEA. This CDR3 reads CASSLDHPQRELPSYEQYF. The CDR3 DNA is TGTGCCAGCAGCTTAGATCACCCCCAGCGGGAGCTCCCCTCCTACGAGCAGTACTTC. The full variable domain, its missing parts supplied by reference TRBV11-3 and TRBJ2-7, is EAGVVQSPRYKIIEKKQPVAFWCNPISGHNTLYWYLQNLGQGPELLIRYENEEAVDDSQLPKDRFSAERLKGVDSTLKIQPAELGDSAVYLCASSLDHPQRELPSYEQYFGPGTRLTVT.

The CDR3 DNA follows: TGTGCCAGCAGCCATCGGGGGACTGAAGCTTTCTTT. It translates to CASSHRGTEAFF. This rearrangement joins TRBV3-1 (or the pseudogene TRBV3-2) to TRBJ1-1; possibly TRBD1 for D (5 bases). Germline values: CDR1 LGHDT, CDR2 YNNKEL (reference sequence). Trimming left V 3 bases short and J 5 bases short, with 7 bases between. This CDR3 contains 12 residues.

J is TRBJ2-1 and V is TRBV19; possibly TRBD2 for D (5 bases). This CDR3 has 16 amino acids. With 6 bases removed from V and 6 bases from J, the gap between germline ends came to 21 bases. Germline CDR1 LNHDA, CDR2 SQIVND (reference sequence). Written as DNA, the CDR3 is TGTGCCAGTAGCGCGGACTCGTACGCTCCCCCCAATGAGCAGTTCTTC. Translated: CASSADSYAPPNEQFF.

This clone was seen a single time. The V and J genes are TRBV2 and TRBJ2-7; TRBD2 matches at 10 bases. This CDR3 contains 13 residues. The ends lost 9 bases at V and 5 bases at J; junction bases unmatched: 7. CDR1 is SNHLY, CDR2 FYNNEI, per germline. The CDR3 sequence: CASKREGTDEQYF. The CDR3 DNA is TGTGCCAGTAAGCGGGAGGGTACTGACGAGCAGTACTTC.

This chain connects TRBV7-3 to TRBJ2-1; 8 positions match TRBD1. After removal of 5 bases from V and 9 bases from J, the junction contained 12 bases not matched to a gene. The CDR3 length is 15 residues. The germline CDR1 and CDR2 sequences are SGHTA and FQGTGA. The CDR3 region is CASSPRQGMISEQFF. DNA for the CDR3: TGTGCCAGCAGCCCAAGACAGGGGATGATTAGTGAGCAGTTCTTC.